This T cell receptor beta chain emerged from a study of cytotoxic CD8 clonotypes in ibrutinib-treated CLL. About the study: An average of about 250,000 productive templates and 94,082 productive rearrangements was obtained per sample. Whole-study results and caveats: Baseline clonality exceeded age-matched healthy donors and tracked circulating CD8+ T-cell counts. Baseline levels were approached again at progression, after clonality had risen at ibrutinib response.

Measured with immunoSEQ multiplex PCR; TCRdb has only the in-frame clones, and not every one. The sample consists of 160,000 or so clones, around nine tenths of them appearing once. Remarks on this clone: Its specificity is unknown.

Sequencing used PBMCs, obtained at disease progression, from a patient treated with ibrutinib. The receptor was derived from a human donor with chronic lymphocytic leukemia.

In nucleotides, the CDR3 is TGTGCCAGCAGCCGGGGGGGTCCGGTCGAGCAGTACTTC. Protein sequence: CASSRGGPVEQYF. J is TRBJ2-7 and V is TRBV14, with TRBD2 matching 7 bases. The CDR3 runs 13 residues. V shed 4 bases, J shed 6 bases, and the junction held 6 bases outside the gene matches. Per the germline V gene, CDR1 is SGHDN and CDR2 is FVKESK.